This TCR beta chain was sequenced during a study of T cells in Graves' hyperthyroidism and ophthalmopathy. In the study overall: Pretreatment peripheral blood was obtained at initial diagnosis.

Findings and limits, study-wide: Most expanded thyroid clonotypes above 0.001 recurred in blood.

The V gene end was trimmed by 3 bases and the J gene end by 8 bases; junction bases not matched to a gene: 5. The length of the CDR3 is 13 residues. Germline CDR1 is KGHDR and CDR2 is SFDVKD. TCR beta CDR3 region amplification was performed from RNA transcripts. The HTBI primer set drove a first-round RT-PCR of the TCR CDR3. TCRdb reprocessed the multiplex PCR reads via MiXCR and lists one record per CDR3 protein. The sample lists about 200,000 distinct CDR3 sequences, about a sixth seen once, with 35% to 50% in the top ten. Ten or more counts support this clonotype. Its antigen is not known. The rearrangement uses TRBV24-1 and TRBJ1-1; 7 positions match TRBD1. The TCR sequence derives from a man in his forties with Graves' hyperthyroidism. The sample taken for sequencing was blood. CDR3 sequence reads: CATSDPRGVEAFF. As DNA, the CDR3 is TGTGCCACCAGTGATCCCAGGGGGGTGGAAGCTTTCTTT.